This T cell receptor (beta chain) comes out of a study of human T cells and chemical hapten exposure. In TCRdb, the RACE reads were re-called with MiXCR into one record per CDR3 protein. The sample yields approximately 80,000 distinct CDR3 sequences, over 8.5% seen once. The time point here: patch test 1, 2 weeks after DPC sensitization. This sample's treatment: therapeutic diphenylcyclopropenone sensitization with weekly scalp DPC. From whole blood left unfractionated, total RNA was extracted. After removal of 1 base from V and 3 bases from J, the junction contained 4 bases not matched to a gene. The CDR3 spans 17 residues. Germline-derived CDR1 and CDR2 are SGHTA and FQGNSA. This clonotype was seen ten or more times.

Sample: whole blood, taken in connection with sensitization to the hapten diphenylcyclopropenone (DPC). This clonotype originated in a woman aged 45 to 65 with alopecia areata. Some clones in this sample may be carry-over from other donors' samples. V gene TRBV7-2 combines with J gene TRBJ1-4; 11 bases map to TRBD1. The CDR3 loop reads CASSLDGQGASNEKLFF. The DNA of the CDR3 is TGTGCCAGCAGCTTAGACGGACAGGGGGCATCTAATGAAAAACTGTTTTTT.